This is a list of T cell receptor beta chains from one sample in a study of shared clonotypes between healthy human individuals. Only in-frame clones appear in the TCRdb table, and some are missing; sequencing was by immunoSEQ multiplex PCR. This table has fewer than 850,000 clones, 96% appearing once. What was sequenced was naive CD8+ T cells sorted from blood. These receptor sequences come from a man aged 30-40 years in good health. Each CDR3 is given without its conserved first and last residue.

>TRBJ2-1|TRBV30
AWVLGLGGGEQF
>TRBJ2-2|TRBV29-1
SVWQGNTGELF
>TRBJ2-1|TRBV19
ASRDLAGVYNEQF
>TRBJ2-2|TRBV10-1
ASIRAEPPTGELF
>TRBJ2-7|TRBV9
ASSVGFSGNEQY
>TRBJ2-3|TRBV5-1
ASQREGGTDTQY
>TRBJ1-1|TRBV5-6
ASSLNVGQGRNTEAF
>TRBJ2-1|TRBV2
ASTKMGNNYNEQF
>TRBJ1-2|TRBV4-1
ASSQEGATLKAYGYT
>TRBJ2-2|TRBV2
ASTGTVANTGELF
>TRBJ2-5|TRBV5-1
ASSWGTGRQETQY
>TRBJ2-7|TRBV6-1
ASSPTTGPTYEQY
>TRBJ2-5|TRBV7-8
ASSLFTSGRYQETQY
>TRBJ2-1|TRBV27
ASTYHGGQASGSKTNEQF
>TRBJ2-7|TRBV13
ASTGLAGTYEQY
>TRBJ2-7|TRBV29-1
SVEAGTVYEQY
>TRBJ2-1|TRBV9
ASSVWGTSDYNEQF
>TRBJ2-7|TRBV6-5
ASSYTSGRFSEQY
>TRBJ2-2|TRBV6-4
ASSDNGELF
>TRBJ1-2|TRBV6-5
ASSYEGSHGYT
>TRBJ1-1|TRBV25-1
ASSEGPGGVNTEAF
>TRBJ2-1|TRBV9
ASSVEVGSIDEQF
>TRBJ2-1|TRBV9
ASSVDGEVTLNEQF
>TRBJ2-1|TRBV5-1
ASSLVGPAKSNEQF
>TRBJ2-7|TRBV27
ASRSYTSRTYEQY
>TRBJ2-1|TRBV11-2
ASSRRDGSYNEQF
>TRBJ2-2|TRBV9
ASSVGVEELF
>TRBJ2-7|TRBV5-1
ASKITAGTERYEQY
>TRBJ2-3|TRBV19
ASSIDRFSLADTQY
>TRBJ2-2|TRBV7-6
ASSLGLAGGPYTGELF
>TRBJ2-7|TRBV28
ATGRSYEQY